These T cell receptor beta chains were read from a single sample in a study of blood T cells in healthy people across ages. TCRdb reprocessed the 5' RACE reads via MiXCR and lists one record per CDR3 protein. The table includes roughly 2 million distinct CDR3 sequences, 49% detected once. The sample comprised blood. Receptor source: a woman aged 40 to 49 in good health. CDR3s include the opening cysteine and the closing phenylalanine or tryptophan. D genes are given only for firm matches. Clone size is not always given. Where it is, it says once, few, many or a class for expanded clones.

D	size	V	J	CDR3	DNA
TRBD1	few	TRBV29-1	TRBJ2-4	CSVVGTASKNIQYF	TGCAGCGTTGTAGGGACAGCGTCCAAAAACATTCAGTACTTC
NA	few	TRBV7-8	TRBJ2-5	CASSLGDKRLDQETQYF	TGTGCCAGCAGCTTAGGGGACAAGCGCCTGGACCAAGAGACCCAGTACTTC
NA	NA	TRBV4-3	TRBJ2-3	CASSQDRKGSSTDTQYF	TGCGCCAGCAGCCAAGATCGGAAAGGCTCTAGCACAGATACGCAGTATTTT
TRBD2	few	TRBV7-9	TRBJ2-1	CASSPPGGAYNEQFF	TGTGCCAGCAGCCCCCCCGGGGGGGCGTACAATGAGCAGTTCTTC
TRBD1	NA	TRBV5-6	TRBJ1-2	CASSRSGTASNYGYTF	TGTGCCAGCAGTCGGTCCGGGACAGCCTCTAACTATGGCTACACCTTC
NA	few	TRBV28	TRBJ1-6	CASNPVTLPSPLHF	TGTGCCAGCAACCCGGTCACTCTGCCCTCACCCCTCCACTTT
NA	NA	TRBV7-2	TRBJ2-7	CASSLAVTGYEQYF	TGTGCCAGCAGCTTAGCCGTGACGGGTTACGAGCAGTACTTC
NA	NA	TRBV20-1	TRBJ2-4	CSAPAGAGWDIQYF	TGCAGTGCACCCGCCGGGGCAGGATGGGACATTCAGTACTTC
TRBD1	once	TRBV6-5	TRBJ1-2	CASSYSGTGDDGYTF	TGTGCCAGCAGTTACTCTGGGACAGGGGATGATGGCTACACCTTC
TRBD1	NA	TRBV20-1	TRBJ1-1	CSAPKQGMNTEAFF	TGCAGTGCTCCCAAACAGGGGATGAACACTGAAGCTTTCTTT
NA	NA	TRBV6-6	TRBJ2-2	CASVGGPTNTGELFF	TGTGCCAGCGTCGGGGGCCCAACGAACACCGGGGAGCTGTTTTTT
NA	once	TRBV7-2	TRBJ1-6	CASSLGRGGGNSPLHF	TGTGCCAGCAGCTTAGGGAGAGGGGGGGGTAATTCACCCCTCCACTTT
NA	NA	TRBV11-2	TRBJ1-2	CASSPDIGGVYGYTF	TGTGCCAGCAGCCCTGACATCGGGGGAGTCTATGGCTACACCTTC
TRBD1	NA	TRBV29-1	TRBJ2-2	CSVARQGANTGELFF	TGCAGCGTCGCTCGACAGGGGGCGAACACCGGGGAGCTGTTTTTT
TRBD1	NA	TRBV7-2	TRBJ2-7	CASRSPRQGSYKQYF	TGTGCCAGCAGATCCCCCCGACAGGGCTCCTACAAGCAGTACTTC
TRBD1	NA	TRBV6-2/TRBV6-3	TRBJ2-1	CASSSPDRGTSNEQFF	TGTGCCAGCAGTTCCCCAGACAGGGGTACGAGCAATGAGCAGTTCTTC
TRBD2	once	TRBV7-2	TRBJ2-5	CASSLGGGVGVQETQYF	TGTGCCAGCAGCTTAGGGGGGGGGGTAGGAGTCCAAGAGACCCAGTACTTC
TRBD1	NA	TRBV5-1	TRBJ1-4	CASSLAPGQQNEKLFF	TGCGCCAGCAGCTTGGCCCCGGGACAGCAGAATGAAAAACTGTTTTTT
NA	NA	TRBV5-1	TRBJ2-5	CASSFGTNEQYF	TGCGCCAGCAGCTTTGGGACCAATGAGCAGTACTTC
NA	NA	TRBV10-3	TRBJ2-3	CAIRGLSPRGADTQYF	TGTGCCATCAGAGGACTATCGCCAAGGGGAGCAGATACGCAGTATTTT
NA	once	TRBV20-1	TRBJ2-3	CSANSYGTRTDTQYF	TGCAGTGCTAACTCCTATGGGACCCGCACAGATACGCAGTATTTT
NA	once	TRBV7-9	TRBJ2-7	CASQNGPREQYF	TGTGCCAGCCAAAATGGCCCGCGCGAGCAGTACTTC
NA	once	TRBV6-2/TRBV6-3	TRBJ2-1	CASGYGRYNEQFF	TGTGCCAGCGGCTACGGCAGGTACAATGAGCAGTTCTTC
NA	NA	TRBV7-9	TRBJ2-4	CASSLVPFRSIQYF	TGTGCCAGCAGCTTAGTCCCCTTTCGTAGCATTCAGTACTTC
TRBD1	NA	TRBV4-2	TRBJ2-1	CASSQVRRGQGEQFF	TGTGCCAGCAGCCAAGTTCGCAGGGGGCAAGGGGAGCAGTTCTTC
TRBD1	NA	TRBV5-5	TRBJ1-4	CASSLGQGARNEKLFF	TGTGCCAGCAGCTTGGGTCAGGGGGCCAGAAATGAAAAACTGTTTTTT
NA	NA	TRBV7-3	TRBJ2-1	CASSLREGRRDEQFF	TGTGCCAGCAGCTTAAGAGAGGGAAGGCGGGATGAGCAGTTCTTC